This T cell receptor beta chain was found in a study of siplizumab effects on memory and regulatory T cells. Study-wide results and limits: Memory cells seemed less diverse than naive T cells, which seemed major alloresponse contributors. Alloreactive sequences from unstimulated CD4+ memory cells fell significantly with siplizumab.

About this clone itself: The antigen remains undetermined.

TCRdb's copy holds only in-frame clones and misses some; the assay was immunoSEQ multiplex PCR. The table shows approximately 100,000 clones, with more than 90% occurring only once. The sequence was collected from a human donor in good health. Some clones in this sample may be carry-over from other donors' samples. The source material was CD4+ T cells sorted from blood.

The CDR3: CASSPQGHVEAFF. CDR3 in DNA: TGTGCCAGCAGTCCACAGGGACACGTAGAAGCTTTCTTT. The chain combines TRBV6-6 with TRBJ1-1; D may be TRBD1 (6 bases). This CDR3 region has 13 residues. Trimming stripped 5 bases from V and 8 bases from J, with 15 bases between. Germline-derived CDR1 and CDR2 are MNHNY and SVGAGI (reference sequence).